This entry lists 27 T cell receptor beta chains sequenced from one sample in a study of Tregs in tolerant kidney transplant recipients. Measured with immunoSEQ multiplex PCR; TCRdb has only the in-frame clones, and not every one. Among tens of thousands of clones listed, around 90% were seen once. Sequenced material: CD8+ T cells from blood. The receptors were sampled from a human donor in good health.

The rearrangement links TRBV27 to TRBJ2-7, with D unresolved. The germline V and J ends were trimmed by 6 bases and 4 bases, with 22 bases remaining between them. The CDR3 extends over 16 amino acids. Germline assignment: CDR1 MNHEY and CDR2 SMNVEV (reference sequence). This chain's CDR3 is CASRPSRRGPLYEQYF. The CDR3 nucleotides are TGTGCCAGCAGACCCTCCCGACGAGGACCTCTATACGAGCAGTACTTC.

This chain connects TRBV7-9 to TRBJ2-6; D may be TRBD1 (6 bases). Germline CDR1 and CDR2: SEHNR and FQNEAQ (reference sequence). The CDR3 covers 16 residues. V was shortened by 5 bases and J by 3 bases, with 14 bases between the two germline ends. The DNA of the CDR3 is TGTGCCAGCAGCGCGGCAGGGGCGGTTGGGGCCAACGTCCTGACTTTC. Its translation: CASSAAGAVGANVLTF.

The chain is built from TRBV30 and TRBJ2-7; a weak D match, TRBD1 (5 bases). Trimming cost V 2 bases and J 7 bases, with 12 bases left between them. CDR1 and CDR2 (germline): GTSNPN, SVGIG (reference sequence). This CDR3 has 12 residues. The CDR3 here is CAWSRGAHEQYF. CDR3 DNA sequence: TGTGCCTGGAGTCGTGGGGCGCATGAGCAGTACTTC.

The rearrangement uses TRBV14 and TRBJ1-6, with D possibly matching TRBD1 (5 bases). This CDR3 has 16 residues. Trimming left V 0 bases short and J 11 bases short, with 17 bases between. Germline V gene data show CDR1 as SGHDN and CDR2 as FVKESK. DNA for the CDR3: TGTGCCAGCAGCCAAGATCCCTTGGGACTTTCTACACCCCTCCACTTT. Translation: CASSQDPLGLSTPLHF.

The chain carries TRBV27 and TRBJ2-7, with D possibly TRBD1 on 6 matching bases. The CDR3 consists of 13 residues. The V end was cut by 4 bases, the J end by 4 bases, with 11 bases between. CDR1 and CDR2 from the germline V gene are MNHEY and SMNVEV (reference sequence). DNA of the CDR3: TGTGCCAGCAGTTATGGGACATCTTACGAGCAGTACTTC. It specifies CASSYGTSYEQYF.

This chain uses TRBV15 with TRBJ1-3, with D unresolved. V lost 3 bases and J 4 bases, leaving 7 bases between the germline ends. The CDR3 runs to 13 residues. Per the germline V gene, CDR1 is LNHNV and CDR2 is YYDKDF (reference sequence). CDR3 coding DNA: TGTGCCACCAGCAGCCGTATCGGAAACACCATATATTTT. Amino acid sequence: CATSSRIGNTIYF. The whole variable domain, remainder taken from reference TRBV15 and TRBJ1-3, is DAMVIQNPRYQVTQFGKPVTLSCSQTLNHNVMYWYQQKSSQAPKLLFHYYDKDFNNEADTPDNFQSRRPNTSFCFLDIRSPGLGDTAMYLCATSSRIGNTIYFGEGSWLTVV.

The chain combines TRBV11-2 with TRBJ2-3; 8 bases match TRBD2. This CDR3 region has 16 residues. Germline values: CDR1 SGHAT, CDR2 FQNNGV. The J segment lost 1 base and the V segment lost 4 bases, leaving 7 bases of the junction unmatched. Written as DNA, the CDR3 is TGTGCCAGCAGCTCCGGACTAGCCGCCCGCACAGATACGCAGTATTTT. Its translation: CASSSGLAARTDTQYF.

The V call is TRBV6-5, the J call TRBJ2-1; the match to TRBD2 covers 7 bases. Germline V CDR1 and CDR2: MNHEY, SVGAGI. V was pared by 0 bases and J by 7 bases, with 3 bases of the junction left unmatched. CDR3 length: 14 residues. The CDR3 nucleotides read TGTGCCAGCAGTTACTCCCCGGGGGGAAATGAGCAGTTCTTC. Translated, it gives CASSYSPGGNEQFF.

The chain joins TRBV15 to TRBJ2-4; D is perhaps TRBD2 (6 bases). CDR1 and CDR2 from the germline V gene are LNHNV and YYDKDF (reference sequence). V was shortened by 3 bases and J by 5 bases, with 14 bases between the two germline ends. This CDR3 is built from 15 residues. For the CDR3, the DNA is TGTGCCACCAGCAGTGCCAGGGACTCCCAAAACATTCAGTACTTC. It encodes CATSSARDSQNIQYF.

The V and J genes are TRBV18 and TRBJ2-3; D is unresolved. The CDR3 spans 14 residues. Trimming stripped 2 bases from V and 2 bases from J, with 8 bases between. The germline V gene encodes CDR1 KGHSH and CDR2 LQKENI. In nucleotides, the CDR3 is TGTGCCAGCTCACCAAGGGCCATCACAGATACGCAGTATTTT. Encoded protein: CASSPRAITDTQYF.

The chain couples TRBV7-9 to TRBJ2-7; D is undetermined. CDR3 length: 14 amino acids. The germline CDR1 and CDR2 sequences are SEHNR and FQNEAQ (reference sequence). V was cut by 5 bases and J by 6 bases, with 17 bases left in between. CDR3 nucleotides: TGTGCCAGCAGCCCCCCTGGACCCGGACGCGAGCAGTACTTC. Amino acid sequence: CASSPPGPGREQYF.

This chain uses TRBV30 with TRBJ1-5, with 7 bases aligning to TRBD1. The ends lost 0 bases at V and 2 bases at J; junction bases unmatched: 1. Looked up from germline, CDR1 is GTSNPN and CDR2 is SVGIG (reference sequence). The CDR3 consists of 14 residues. This CDR3 reads CAWSVGQGNQPQHF. The CDR3 nucleotides are TGTGCCTGGAGTGTTGGACAGGGCAATCAGCCCCAGCATTTT.

This clone appeared a few times. The chain couples TRBV7-9 to TRBJ2-3; D possibly corresponds to TRBD2 (5 bases). Deletions cut 0 bases from V and 2 bases from J, with 15 bases between. The CDR3 length is 17 residues. Germline V lookup: CDR1 SEHNR, CDR2 FQNEAQ (reference sequence). In DNA form, the CDR3 reads TGTGCCAGCAGCTTAGCGGGAGCTGAGTTTTACACAGATACGCAGTATTTT. Residues: CASSLAGAEFYTDTQYF.

This chain connects TRBV5-4 to TRBJ2-3; D possibly matches TRBD1 or TRBD2 (5 bases each). This CDR3 region has 15 residues. V shed 4 bases and J shed 6 bases, with 18 bases lying between them. CDR1 is SGHNT and CDR2 is YYREEE in the germline V gene (reference sequence). CDR3 in amino acids: CASSGGTTLRDTQYF. Here the CDR3 DNA reads TGTGCCAGCAGCGGTGGGACCACCCTGAGGGATACGCAGTATTTT.

The genes are TRBV5-6 and TRBJ1-2; unclear D gene. In germline, CDR1 is SGHDT, CDR2 YYEEEE. V lost 1 base to trimming and J lost 3 bases, with 10 bases between them. This CDR3 spans 14 amino acids. This CDR3 reads CASSLWLGYYGYTF. The CDR3 nucleotides read TGTGCCAGCAGCTTGTGGCTGGGGTACTATGGCTACACCTTC.

This chain joins TRBV7-9 and TRBJ2-7, with a tentative D call TRBD1 (6 bases). The CDR3 length is 16 residues. Germline CDR1 and CDR2: SEHNR and FQNEAQ (reference sequence). Trimming removed 5 bases from V and 1 base from J, with 18 bases in between. The chain's CDR3 is CASSLPWTDSSYEQYF. CDR3 DNA: TGTGCCAGCAGCCTGCCCTGGACAGACAGTTCCTACGAGCAGTACTTC.

This chain connects TRBV5-4 to TRBJ2-7; D remains unclear. The V end was cut by 4 bases, the J end by 3 bases, with 5 bases between. The CDR3 sequence is 11 residues long. In germline, CDR1 is SGHNT, CDR2 YYREEE (reference sequence). CDR3 coding DNA: TGTGCCAGCAGCCAAGGCTACGAGCAGTACTTC. It specifies CASSQGYEQYF.

This chain links TRBV25-1 with TRBJ1-4; 9 nucleotides agree with TRBD1. The junction had 5 bases not matched to a gene; V was cut back by 1 base and J by 8 bases. This CDR3 has 15 amino acids. Germline V lookup: CDR1 MGHDK, CDR2 SYGVNS. DNA of the CDR3: TGTGCCAGCAGTGAATCTGGGACAGGGCGAGAAAAACTGTTTTTT. Protein sequence: CASSESGTGREKLFF.

Worth noting for this clone: Other DNA sequences in this sample translate to the same CDR3. The chain joins TRBV30 to TRBJ1-1; D is uncertain. This CDR3 has 11 residues. Per the germline V gene, CDR1 is GTSNPN and CDR2 is SVGIG (reference sequence). The germline V and J ends were trimmed by 3 bases and 1 base, with 3 bases remaining between them. The CDR3 loop is CAWRRNTEAFF. CDR3 coding DNA: TGTGCCTGGAGGCGGAACACTGAAGCTTTCTTT.

V is TRBV4-1 and J is TRBJ1-1; no firm D call. Per germline, CDR1 MGHRA and CDR2 YSYEKL. Trimming removed 4 bases at V and 0 bases at J, with 15 bases between. The CDR3 length is 16 residues. The CDR3 sequence is CASSPRSGSLNTEAFF. The CDR3 coding sequence is TGCGCCAGCAGCCCGCGGTCCGGGTCCCTGAACACTGAAGCTTTCTTT.

The chain has TRBV5-6 and TRBJ1-5, with D perhaps matching TRBD1 (5 bases). The V gene lost 0 bases and the J gene lost 9 bases, with 13 bases spanning the gap. From germline, CDR1 is SGHDT and CDR2 YYEEEE. The CDR3 has 14 amino acids. CDR3 protein: CASSLDGDLGPQHF. The CDR3 DNA follows: TGTGCCAGCAGCTTGGACGGGGACCTTGGGCCCCAGCATTTT.

The V and J genes are TRBV27 and TRBJ1-5, with 7 nucleotides matching TRBD1. Germline V gives CDR1 MNHEY, CDR2 SMNVEV (reference sequence). This CDR3 region has 16 residues. V lost 4 bases, J lost 3 bases, and 9 bases stayed unmatched. CDR3 bases: TGTGCCAGCAGTTCAAGACAGGGATGGAACAATCAGCCCCAGCATTTT. Residues: CASSSRQGWNNQPQHF.

The V and J genes are TRBV9 and TRBJ2-7; 8 positions agree with TRBD2. V lost 4 bases and J lost 7; bases outside the gene matches: 7. The CDR3 totals 13 residues. Germline assignment: CDR1 SGDLS and CDR2 YYNGEE. The CDR3 is CASSLGRAGEQYF. CDR3 DNA: TGTGCCAGCAGCCTCGGGAGGGCGGGGGAGCAGTACTTC.

The chain combines TRBV5-1 with TRBJ1-2; D not resolved. The CDR3 loop spans 16 amino acids. The V and J ends lost 1 base and 2 bases respectively, with 15 bases between them. Germline CDR1 reads SGHRS; CDR2 reads YFSETQ. CDR3 region: CASSLWRGMKNYGYTF. In nucleotides, the CDR3 is TGCGCCAGCAGCTTGTGGCGTGGTATGAAGAACTATGGCTACACCTTC.

This chain connects TRBV27 to TRBJ2-1; weak D call: TRBD2 (8 bases). The CDR3 runs to 15 residues. Trimming cost V 5 bases and J 9 bases, with 20 bases left between them. CDR1 MNHEY and CDR2 SMNVEV come from the germline V gene (reference sequence). The chain's CDR3 is CASSTTGTRGREQFF. CDR3 sequence (DNA): TGTGCCAGCAGTACGACCGGGACTAGGGGGCGTGAGCAGTTCTTC.

This chain uses TRBV15 with TRBJ2-5, with D hard to call. The CDR3 has 13 residues. Germline-derived CDR1 and CDR2 are LNHNV and YYDKDF (reference sequence). Trimming took 4 bases from V and 5 from J, leaving 11 bases between them. The CDR3 spells CATSIFPGETQYF. The CDR3 nucleotides read TGTGCCACCAGCATCTTTCCCGGGGAGACCCAGTACTTC. The variable domain in full, with the rest retrieved from reference TRBV15 and TRBJ2-5, is DAMVIQNPRYQVTQFGKPVTLSCSQTLNHNVMYWYQQKSSQAPKLLFHYYDKDFNNEADTPDNFQSRRPNTSFCFLDIRSPGLGDTAMYLCATSIFPGETQYFGPGTRLLVL.

The chain is built from TRBV25-1 and TRBJ1-1; 10 nucleotides match TRBD1. J gave up 3 bases and V 0 bases, and 1 base lay outside the gene matches. The length of the CDR3 is 15 residues. The V gene's germline CDR1 is MGHDK and CDR2 SYGVNS. The chain's CDR3 is CASSEYGTGDTEAFF. The CDR3 DNA reads as TGTGCCAGCAGTGAATATGGGACAGGGGACACTGAAGCTTTCTTT.